The 31 T cell receptor beta chains reported below all come from one sample, sequenced in a study of cytomegalovirus exposure and HLA in healthy donors. Assay: immunoSEQ multiplex PCR; the TCRdb copy retains only in-frame clones and omits some. This sample carries roughly 250,000 clones, around 90% of them seen once, and the ten largest clones take roughly 0.4%. Sequenced: PBMCs. The source of these receptors is a woman aged 18-29 years in good health and CMV-seronegative.

V usage is TRBV7-2 and J usage is TRBJ2-5; D not certain. Per the germline V gene, CDR1 is SGHTA and CDR2 is FQGNSA. The CDR3 has 15 amino acids. Trimming cost V 3 bases and J 4 bases, with 15 bases left between them. The DNA of the CDR3 is TGTGCCAGCAGCTTGGTTTGGGCTGTTGGAGAGACCCAGTACTTC. This gives the protein CASSLVWAVGETQYF.

This chain connects TRBV7-9 to TRBJ2-7; D remains unclear. Germline CDR1 and CDR2: SEHNR and FQNEAQ (reference sequence). CDR3 size: 14 residues. Trimming removed 1 base at V and 1 base at J, with 8 bases between. The CDR3 DNA sequence: TGTGCCAGCAGCTTAGGTCCGAGGTCCTACGAGCAGTACGTC. Translating gives CASSLGPRSYEQYV.

The V gene is TRBV4-1, the J gene TRBJ1-5; a possible D gene is TRBD1 (5 bases). V gave up 0 bases and J gave up 7 bases, with 13 bases separating them. The CDR3 spans 15 residues. Per the germline V gene, CDR1 is MGHRA and CDR2 is YSYEKL. CDR3 loop: CASSQDLRGGQPQHF. CDR3 coding DNA: TGCGCCAGCAGCCAAGATCTGCGGGGCGGCCAGCCCCAGCATTTT.

The chain is built from TRBV4-1 and TRBJ1-6; no clear D gene. This CDR3 spans 16 amino acids. The germline gives CDR1 MGHRA, CDR2 YSYEKL. V shed 1 base and J shed 0 bases, with 7 bases lying between them. The CDR3 loop reads CASSQAAGSYNSPLHF. In DNA, the CDR3 is TGCGCCAGCAGCCAAGCCGCCGGCTCCTATAATTCACCCCTCCACTTT.

This chain connects TRBV21-1 to TRBJ1-2; whether TRBD1, the table's D call, matches the DNA was not checked. TRBV21-1 is designated a pseudogene. There are 15 residues in the CDR3. The CDR3 bases are TGTGCCAGCAGCAAAGTGGGGCGCGAAGGTAATGGCTACACCTTC. It specifies CASSKVGREGNGYTF.

V gene TRBV7-6 combines with J gene TRBJ2-2; D might be TRBD1 (6 bases). V was shortened by 1 base and J by 8 bases, with 11 bases between the two germline ends. CDR1 and CDR2 from the germline V gene are SGHVS and FNYEAQ. The CDR3 is 14 residues long. The CDR3 is CASSLGGDRGELFF. The CDR3, as DNA: TGTGCCAGCAGCTTAGGGGGCGACAGGGGGGAGCTGTTTTTT.

The chain is built from TRBV7-8 and TRBJ1-3; 7 bases line up with TRBD1. This CDR3 has 15 amino acids. Germline loops: CDR1 SGHVS, CDR2 FQNEAQ. The ends lost 6 bases at V and 6 bases at J; junction bases unmatched: 11. The CDR3, as DNA: TGTGCCAGCAGTTTAACAGGGGCGGAGGAAAACACCATATATTTT. Translated, it gives CASSLTGAEENTIYF.

The rearrangement links TRBV29-1 to TRBJ2-3; 10 bases match TRBD2. CDR3 length: 14 amino acids. Looked up from germline, CDR1 is SQVTM and CDR2 is ANQGSEA. Losses at the gene ends were 6 bases for V and 0 bases for J; bases not matched to a gene: 3. The CDR3 region is CSVLAGGSTDTQYF. CDR3 DNA sequence: TGCAGCGTCTTAGCGGGGGGCAGCACAGATACGCAGTATTTT.

This sequence joins TRBV7-9 and TRBJ2-7, with D possibly being TRBD2 (7 bases). The CDR3 covers 15 residues. Looked up from germline, CDR1 is SEHNR and CDR2 is FQNEAQ (reference sequence). The ends were cut back, 5 bases at V and 0 bases at J, with 14 bases in the middle. CDR3 nucleotide sequence: TGTGCCAGCAGCGGGGAGGGGGTCACCTCCTACGAGCAGTACTTC. It encodes CASSGEGVTSYEQYF.

This clone was counted between two and nine times. J is TRBJ1-5 and V is TRBV19; TRBD1 aligns across 9 bases. Trimming removed 6 bases from V and 5 bases from J; junction bases left unmatched: 11. Germline V gene data show CDR1 as LNHDA and CDR2 as SQIVND (reference sequence). The CDR3 totals 16 residues. The CDR3 DNA follows: TGTGCCAGTAGGACAGGGGGATCCGCCTTACATCAGCCCCAGCATTTT. Protein product: CASRTGGSALHQPQHF.

The CDR3 DNA is TGTGCCTGGAGTCTAGCTAGCACAGATACGCAGTATTTT. It is translated as CAWSLASTDTQYF. The chain recombines TRBV30 with TRBJ2-3; perhaps TRBD2 as D (5 bases). The V gene's germline CDR1 is GTSNPN and CDR2 SVGIG (reference sequence). The V end was cut by 2 bases, the J end by 0 bases, with 6 bases between. The CDR3 runs 13 residues.

V and J are TRBV6-6 and TRBJ1-2; 7 bases align to TRBD1. The V gene end was trimmed by 6 bases and the J gene end by 0 bases; junction bases not matched to a gene: 7. The V gene's germline CDR1 is MNHNY and CDR2 SVGAGI (reference sequence). The CDR3 totals 15 residues. Written as DNA, the CDR3 is TGTGCCAGCAGAAACGGACAGGCCCCTAACTATGGCTACACCTTC. Its translation: CASRNGQAPNYGYTF.

The chain has TRBV7-9 and TRBJ1-5; no definite D call. Germline loops: CDR1 SEHNR, CDR2 FQNEAQ (reference sequence). This CDR3 is built from 15 residues. Trimming took 6 bases from V and 3 from J, leaving 15 bases between them. Here the CDR3 DNA reads TGTGCCAGCAGTAAAGACTCTAACTCCAATCAGCCCCAGCATTTT. Translated: CASSKDSNSNQPQHF.

The chain combines TRBV6-1 with TRBJ1-1; 9 nucleotides align to TRBD1. Trimming removed 7 bases from V and 1 base from J; junction bases left unmatched: 4. The CDR3 has 14 amino acids. CDR1 MNHNS and CDR2 SASEGT come from the germline V gene. The CDR3 bases are TGTGCCAGCACCCAACAGGGGGCGAACACTGAAGCTTTCTTT. Its translation: CASTQQGANTEAFF.

This clone was detected once. The chain links TRBV10-2 to TRBJ2-7, with TRBD1 matching over 10 bases. CDR1 WSHSY and CDR2 SAAADI come from the germline V gene. This CDR3 comprises 12 residues. With 6 bases clipped from V and 7 bases from J, the junction kept 3 bases outside the gene matches. The CDR3 sequence: CASSRDRGEQYF. In nucleotides, the CDR3 is TGCGCCAGCAGCCGGGACAGGGGAGAGCAGTACTTC.

The chain carries TRBV5-8 and TRBJ2-3; 8 bases line up with TRBD1. The CDR3 runs to 15 residues. V lost 4 bases and J lost 3; bases outside the gene matches: 7. Germline V gives CDR1 SGHTS, CDR2 YDEGEE. CDR3 in DNA: TGTGCCAGCAGCCTCGGACAGGGTACAACAGATACGCAGTATTTT. Residues: CASSLGQGTTDTQYF.

This chain uses TRBV10-3 with TRBJ1-2; 7 bases fit TRBD1. V lost 2 bases, J lost 2 bases, and 8 bases stayed unmatched. Per the germline V gene, CDR1 is ENHRY and CDR2 is SYGVKD. This CDR3 has 16 residues. The CDR3 loop reads CAISEPGTEPNYGYTF. As DNA, the CDR3 is TGTGCCATCAGTGAGCCGGGGACAGAGCCGAACTATGGCTACACCTTC.

The chain couples TRBV7-6 to TRBJ1-1; D not certain. Germline V gene lookup returns CDR1 SGHVS and CDR2 FNYEAQ. The CDR3 length is 14 residues. V dropped 8 bases and J dropped 6 bases, with 19 bases sitting between them. The CDR3 region has the DNA TGTGCCAGCGGTCAAACGGGTAATTCGGCTGAAGCTTTCTTT. This encodes CASGQTGNSAEAFF.

This chain connects TRBV7-9 to TRBJ1-1, with 8 bases lining up with TRBD1. This CDR3 contains 15 residues. CDR1 and CDR2 from the germline V gene are SEHNR and FQNEAQ (reference sequence). Trimming cost V 5 bases and J 1 base; bases outside gene matches: 6. The CDR3, as DNA: TGTGCCAGCAGCCCAGGACAGGGATCGAACACTGAAGCTTTCTTT. Protein product: CASSPGQGSNTEAFF.

The rearrangement links TRBV5-4 to TRBJ2-7; D is ambiguous. The CDR3 has 14 amino acids. The germline V gene encodes CDR1 SGHNT and CDR2 YYREEE (reference sequence). V was cut by 0 bases and J by 3 bases, with 10 bases left in between. The CDR3 is CASSLGGSLYEQYV. CDR3 nucleotide sequence: TGTGCCAGCAGCTTGGGAGGTTCCCTCTACGAGCAGTACGTC.

The chain couples TRBV5-1 to TRBJ1-1; D unclear. Germline V gene data show CDR1 as SGHRS and CDR2 as YFSETQ. Between the trimmed V and J ends, which lost 2 bases and 0 bases, there was a span of 8 bases. The CDR3 loop spans 14 amino acids. As DNA, the CDR3 is TGCGCCAGCAGCTTTGGAGGGCTGAACACTGAAGCTTTCTTT. Translated, it gives CASSFGGLNTEAFF.

The rearrangement links TRBV10-3 to TRBJ1-6; D not resolved. Germline CDR1 is ENHRY and CDR2 is SYGVKD. CDR3 size: 16 residues. V lost 3 bases, J lost 8 bases, and 17 bases lay in between. CDR3 in DNA: TGTGCCATCAGTGAACGGGGAGACCCGGCTGATTCACCCCTCCACTTT. This codes for CAISERGDPADSPLHF.

The V call is TRBV9, the J call TRBJ2-2; D may be TRBD2 (6 bases). The germline V gene has CDR1 SGDLS and CDR2 YYNGEE. V lost 5 bases and J 4 bases, leaving 15 bases between the germline ends. This CDR3 comprises 15 residues. CDR3 in amino acids: CASRGLKGGTGELFF. CDR3 in DNA: TGTGCCAGCAGGGGGTTGAAGGGAGGCACCGGGGAGCTGTTTTTT.

This chain links TRBV18 with TRBJ2-5; D might be TRBD2 (5 bases). CDR3 length equals 18 residues. Trimming removed 3 bases at V and 7 bases at J, with 27 bases between. Germline loops: CDR1 KGHSH, CDR2 LQKENI. Here the CDR3 reads CASSPPGSYGLTGGTQYF. CDR3 bases: TGTGCCAGCTCACCGCCCGGCTCCTACGGACTTACCGGTGGGACCCAGTACTTC.

This rearrangement joins TRBV5-1 to TRBJ2-5; 8 bases agree with TRBD1. This CDR3 region has 16 residues. Looked up from germline, CDR1 is SGHRS and CDR2 is YFSETQ. V lost 1 base and J lost 1; bases outside the gene matches: 6. DNA of the CDR3: TGCGCCAGCAGCTTGAGCGCAGGGGGCAGCCAAGAGACCCAGTACTTC. It yields the protein CASSLSAGGSQETQYF.

This sequence joins TRBV6-5 and TRBJ2-5; 7 bases are shared with TRBD1. Germline V gene data show CDR1 as MNHEY and CDR2 as SVGAGI. This CDR3 spans 15 amino acids. V was clipped by 6 bases and J by 1 base; unmatched bases: 8. CDR3 nucleotide sequence: TGTGCCAGCAGAACTGATAACAGGGGCCAAGAGACCCAGTACTTC. It yields the protein CASRTDNRGQETQYF.

The chain has TRBV7-2 and TRBJ1-5, with D perhaps TRBD1 (6 bases). Trimming stripped 5 bases from V and 9 bases from J, with 14 bases between. The CDR3 length is 13 residues. CDR1 is SGHTA and CDR2 is FQGNSA in the germline V gene. The CDR3 is CASSNRDGPPQHF. The CDR3 DNA reads TGTGCCAGCAGCAACAGGGATGGGCCGCCCCAGCATTTT.

The J gene is TRBJ2-1, the V gene TRBV7-9; D is uncertain. Germline V gene data show CDR1 as SEHNR and CDR2 as FQNEAQ (reference sequence). Trimming left V 5 bases short and J 5 bases short, with 7 bases between. CDR3 length equals 12 residues. CDR3 in DNA: TGTGCCAGCAGCCCAATTCACAATGAGCAGTTCTTC. Protein sequence: CASSPIHNEQFF. Full variable domain (remainder filled in from reference TRBV7-9 and TRBJ2-1): DTGVSQNPRHKITKRGQNVTFRCDPISEHNRLYWYRQTLGQGPEFLTYFQNEAQLEKSRLLSDRFSAERPKGSFSTLEIQRTEQGDSAMYLCASSPIHNEQFFGPGTRLTVL.

This sequence joins TRBV29-1 and TRBJ2-1, with D unresolved. This CDR3 contains 11 residues. With 4 bases removed from V and 10 bases from J, the gap between germline ends came to 11 bases. Germline V gene lookup returns CDR1 SQVTM and CDR2 ANQGSEA. The CDR3 reads CSVASPQEQFF. CDR3 bases: TGCAGCGTTGCGTCTCCCCAGGAGCAGTTCTTC.

The V and J genes are TRBV7-2 and TRBJ2-3, with D unclear. The V end was cut by 9 bases, the J end by 6 bases, with 13 bases between. The CDR3 contains 12 residues. The V gene's germline CDR1 is SGHTA and CDR2 FQGNSA. In DNA form, the CDR3 reads TGTGCCAGTCCCCCTATACCCGATACGCAGTATTTT. This gives the protein CASPPIPDTQYF.

V usage is TRBV7-9 and J usage is TRBJ2-5, with TRBD1 matching 10 bases. In germline, CDR1 is SEHNR, CDR2 FQNEAQ (reference sequence). V shed 2 bases and J 1 base; nucleotides not matched to a gene: 1. The CDR3 is 15 amino acids. CDR3 DNA: TGTGCCAGCAGCTTATGGGACAGGGGCCAAGAGACCCAGTACTTC. Translated: CASSLWDRGQETQYF.